Shown below are 21 T cell receptor beta chains from a single sample sequenced in a study of cytomegalovirus exposure and HLA in healthy donors. Assay used: immunoSEQ multiplex PCR; TCRdb lists only in-frame clones, some missing. The sample holds under 200,000 clones; approximately 89% are singletons and the top ten take more than 3.5%. The sample was PBMCs. The receptor set was obtained from a man younger than 30 in good health and CMV-seropositive.

This clone was observed a single time. This chain joins TRBV15 and TRBJ2-2, with 7 bases aligning to TRBD2. This CDR3 contains 17 residues. Germline V gene sequence: CDR1 LNHNV, CDR2 YYDKDF (reference sequence). Trimming cost V 0 bases and J 1 base; bases outside gene matches: 5. The chain's CDR3 is CATSRDSTSRNTGELFF. The CDR3 DNA is TGTGCCACCAGCAGAGATTCGACTAGCCGGAACACCGGGGAGCTGTTTTTT. The full variable domain, completed using reference TRBV15 and TRBJ2-2, is DAMVIQNPRYQVTQFGKPVTLSCSQTLNHNVMYWYQQKSSQAPKLLFHYYDKDFNNEADTPDNFQSRRPNTSFCFLDIRSPGLGDTAMYLCATSRDSTSRNTGELFFGEGSRLTVL.

In DNA, the CDR3 is TGTGCCAGCAGCTTGGACAGAAACACTGAAGCTTTCTTT. Its protein product is CASSLDRNTEAFF. The chain joins TRBV7-8 to TRBJ1-1; D perhaps matches TRBD1 (6 bases). Trimming removed 3 bases from V and 2 bases from J, with 7 bases in between. The CDR3 loop spans 13 amino acids. Germline V gene lookup returns CDR1 SGHVS and CDR2 FQNEAQ.

CDR3 nucleotide sequence: TGTGCCAGCAGCTGGACAGGGGATACTGAAGCTTTCTTT. Encoded protein: CASSWTGDTEAFF. The V and J genes are TRBV7-9 and TRBJ1-1; 9 nucleotides line up with TRBD1. The V gene's germline CDR1 is SEHNR and CDR2 FQNEAQ (reference sequence). This CDR3 is built from 13 residues. J gave up 5 bases and V 4 bases, and 2 bases lay outside the gene matches. Looking up the rest from reference TRBV7-9 and TRBJ1-1 gives the full variable domain: DTGVSQNPRHKITKRGQNVTFRCDPISEHNRLYWYRQTLGQGPEFLTYFQNEAQLEKSRLLSDRFSAERPKGSFSTLEIQRTEQGDSAMYLCASSWTGDTEAFFGQGTRLTVV.

This CDR3 reads CASSPPGREDYEQYF. The CDR3 bases are TGTGCCAGCTCACCCCCGGGGCGGGAGGACTACGAGCAGTACTTC. V is TRBV18 and J is TRBJ2-7; 8 bases are shared with TRBD2. Looked up from germline, CDR1 is KGHSH and CDR2 is LQKENI. V lost 3 bases, J lost 3 bases, and 7 bases stayed unmatched. The CDR3 sequence is 15 residues long.

V usage is TRBV19 and J usage is TRBJ1-4; D is undetermined. V was pared by 1 base and J by 8 bases, with 11 bases between. The germline V gene has CDR1 LNHDA and CDR2 SQIVND (reference sequence). The CDR3 runs 14 residues. CDR3: CASSIGPRGEKLFF. CDR3 in DNA: TGTGCCAGTAGTATAGGACCGAGAGGCGAAAAACTGTTTTTT.

J is TRBJ2-7 and V is TRBV19; 10 nucleotides match TRBD1. The CDR3 extends over 16 amino acids. Per germline, CDR1 LNHDA and CDR2 SQIVND (reference sequence). The ends lost 5 bases at V and 1 base at J; junction bases unmatched: 8. The CDR3 DNA is TGTGCCAGTAGTGCAGACAGGGGGCCAATATCCTACGAGCAGTACTTC. Its translation is CASSADRGPISYEQYF.

V gene TRBV5-1 combines with J gene TRBJ1-1; 7 bases fit TRBD1. The CDR3 has 14 residues. Germline CDR1 is SGHRS and CDR2 is YFSETQ. J was trimmed by 0 bases and V by 1 base; bases with no gene match: 0. The CDR3 DNA sequence: TGCGCCAGCAGCTTGACAGGGGTGAACACTGAAGCTTTCTTT. This translates into CASSLTGVNTEAFF.

The CDR3 sequence: CASSLDGGVTDTQYF. The CDR3 region has the DNA TGTGCCAGCAGCTTAGACGGGGGAGTGACAGATACGCAGTATTTT. The rearrangement joins TRBV5-4 to TRBJ2-3, with D possibly matching TRBD2 (6 bases). Germline V CDR1 and CDR2: SGHNT, YYREEE (reference sequence). This CDR3 is 15 amino acids long. V was cut by 2 bases and J by 3 bases, with 13 bases left in between.

This sequence joins TRBV4-1 and TRBJ2-3, with TRBD1 matching 9 bases. Germline V CDR1 and CDR2: MGHRA, YSYEKL. The ends lost 5 bases at V and 5 bases at J; junction bases unmatched: 14. CDR3 length: 17 residues. This CDR3 reads CASSYLGQGSERDTQYF. In DNA, the CDR3 is TGCGCCAGCAGCTACTTGGGACAGGGAAGCGAGAGAGATACGCAGTATTTT.

The chain carries TRBV10-2 and TRBJ2-1; TRBD2 matches 9 bases. In germline, CDR1 is WSHSY, CDR2 SAAADI. This CDR3 is 14 amino acids long. With 7 bases clipped from V and 4 bases from J, the junction kept 5 bases outside the gene matches. The DNA for the CDR3 is TGCGCCAGCACAGAGCTAGCGGGGTACAATGAGCAGTTCTTC. Protein product: CASTELAGYNEQFF.

The chain carries TRBV6-1 and TRBJ1-2, with D possibly being TRBD1 (5 bases). V lost 0 bases and J lost 6, with 14 bases in between. There are 15 residues in the CDR3. CDR1 is MNHNS, CDR2 SASEGT, per germline. CDR3 residues: CASSEARAGLDGYTF. The CDR3 DNA sequence: TGTGCCAGCAGTGAAGCCCGGGCAGGGTTGGATGGCTACACCTTC.

The chain employs TRBV27 and TRBJ2-2; the D gene is possibly TRBD1 (6 bases). The CDR3 covers 17 residues. Deletions cut 0 bases from V and 0 bases from J, with 11 bases between. Germline V gene data show CDR1 as MNHEY and CDR2 as SMNVEV (reference sequence). CDR3 DNA sequence: TGTGCCAGCAGTTTATCTAGGGGGTTATCGAACACCGGGGAGCTGTTTTTT. Translation gives CASSLSRGLSNTGELFF.

The gene calls are TRBV6-5 and TRBJ2-1; TRBD2 matches 10 bases. V lost 3 bases and J lost 10; bases outside the gene matches: 9. Germline CDR1 is MNHEY and CDR2 is SVGAGI. The CDR3 consists of 15 residues. The CDR3 reads CASSYSAGGPREQFF. The DNA for the CDR3 is TGTGCCAGCAGTTATTCAGCGGGAGGGCCAAGGGAGCAGTTCTTC.

This clone appeared a single time. The chain employs TRBV28 and TRBJ1-1, with a tentative D call TRBD1 (6 bases). CDR3 length: 17 amino acids. Per germline, CDR1 MDHEN and CDR2 SYDVKM. The V end was cut by 5 bases, the J end by 0 bases, with 19 bases between. Here the CDR3 reads CASSLTPFQGLNTEAFF. CDR3 nucleotide sequence: TGTGCCAGCAGTCTTACCCCCTTTCAGGGGTTGAACACTGAAGCTTTCTTT.

The genes are TRBV11-1 and TRBJ2-2, with TRBD2 matching 13 bases. The CDR3 has 18 residues. The J segment lost 8 bases and the V segment lost 4 bases, leaving 13 bases of the junction unmatched. Germline lookup yields CDR1 SGHAT and CDR2 FQDESV (reference sequence). The CDR3 DNA sequence: TGTGCCAGCAGCTCACACCTCGGACTAGCGGGAGTAACGGGGGAGCTGTTTTTT. Its translation is CASSSHLGLAGVTGELFF.

The genes are TRBV27 and TRBJ2-2; possibly TRBD2 for D (5 bases). This CDR3 region has 14 residues. V was pared by 7 bases and J by 0 bases, with 9 bases between. The germline V gene has CDR1 MNHEY and CDR2 SMNVEV (reference sequence). The CDR3: CASNPGSNTGELFF. The CDR3 region has the DNA TGTGCCAGCAACCCGGGATCGAACACCGGGGAGCTGTTTTTT.

This chain links TRBV27 with TRBJ2-1; 10 nucleotides agree with TRBD2. The CDR3 is 16 residues long. Trimming removed 1 base from V and 7 bases from J; junction bases left unmatched: 7. CDR1 and CDR2 (germline): MNHEY, SMNVEV (reference sequence). CDR3 bases: TGTGCCAGCAGTTTATATCTAGCGGGAGATATGAATGAGCAGTTCTTC. Translating it yields CASSLYLAGDMNEQFF.

This clone was seen just once. The CDR3 sequence is CASSPSGHTDTQYF. As DNA, the CDR3 is TGTGCCAGCAGCCCTAGCGGGCACACAGATACGCAGTATTTT. The chain links TRBV5-4 to TRBJ2-3, with 8 bases that match TRBD2. CDR3 length: 14 residues. Germline trimming cut 4 bases from V and 2 bases from J; bases unmatched to any gene: 3. The germline CDR1 and CDR2 sequences are SGHNT and YYREEE (reference sequence).

This clone has only a few counts. The chain joins TRBV14 to TRBJ1-1; 7 positions match TRBD1. This CDR3 contains 15 residues. The V segment lost 1 base and the J segment 0 bases; nucleotides outside the gene matches: 2. Germline lookup yields CDR1 SGHDN and CDR2 FVKESK. CDR3: CASSQGQGLNTEAFF. CDR3 coding DNA: TGTGCCAGCAGCCAAGGACAGGGCCTGAACACTGAAGCTTTCTTT. Full variable domain (remainder filled in from reference TRBV14 and TRBJ1-1): EAGVTQFPSHSVIEKGQTVTLRCDPISGHDNLYWYRRVMGKEIKFLLHFVKESKQDESGMPNNRFLAERTGGTYSTLKVQPAELEDSGVYFCASSQGQGLNTEAFFGQGTRLTVV.

With regard to this clone: The same CDR3 arises from other DNA sequences in this sample as well. The chain couples TRBV7-9 to TRBJ2-7, with a possible D match to TRBD2 (5 bases). The CDR3 consists of 13 residues. V was pared by 5 bases and J by 4 bases, with 12 bases between. CDR1 is SEHNR and CDR2 is FQNEAQ in the germline V gene (reference sequence). The CDR3 nucleotides read TGTGCCAGCAGCCCCCGAACTAGTTACGAGCAGTACTTC. Protein sequence: CASSPRTSYEQYF.

This clone was seen a few times. The chain carries TRBV6-1 and TRBJ2-1; 12 nucleotides match TRBD2. The CDR3 length is 19 residues. Germline V CDR1 and CDR2: MNHNS, SASEGT. J gave up 0 bases and V 2 bases, and 8 bases lay outside the gene matches. CDR3 DNA sequence: TGTGCCAGCAGTGAATTGGGGACTAGCGGGTTCCCCTCCTACAATGAGCAGTTCTTC. It specifies CASSELGTSGFPSYNEQFF.